The 10 T cell receptor beta chains presented below share a single source sample, sequenced in a study of cytomegalovirus exposure and HLA in healthy donors. Both 60 Vbeta primers and 13 Jbeta primers went into the PCR. The repertoire was sequenced with immunoSEQ multiplex PCR; TCRdb's copy has only in-frame clones and lacks some. The sample includes about 140,000 clones, approximately 76% of them seen just once. The sequenced material came from PBMCs. The source is a man aged 35 to 55 in good health and CMV-seronegative.

V and J are TRBV5-4 and TRBJ2-1; D call uncertain. The V gene lost 4 bases and the J gene lost 3 bases, with 14 bases spanning the gap. Germline CDR1 SGHNT, CDR2 YYREEE (reference sequence). The CDR3 consists of 15 residues. The CDR3 coding sequence is TGTGCCAGCAGCCCAGTCAATCTAGACTACAATGAGCAGTTCTTC. It codes for CASSPVNLDYNEQFF.

Concerning this clone: One end of the junction is discordant with germline, which a read error may explain. This chain joins TRBV7-9 and TRBJ1-3, with a possible D match to TRBD1 (6 bases). Germline CDR1 and CDR2: SEHNR and FQNEAQ (reference sequence). CDR3 size: 16 residues. CDR3 sequence reads: CSSSVTRGISGNTIYF. The DNA for the CDR3 is TGTTCCAGCAGCGTGACAAGGGGGATCTCTGGAAACACCATATATTTT.

This chain uses TRBV4-3 with TRBJ1-2; the match to TRBD1 covers 9 bases. V lost 4 bases and J lost 6; bases outside the gene matches: 9. The CDR3 has 15 residues. Germline values: CDR1 LGHNA, CDR2 YSLEER. The CDR3 DNA is TGCGCCAGCAGCCCGGGGACAGGGAACATCCATGGCTACACCTTC. This gives the protein CASSPGTGNIHGYTF.

The chain carries TRBV29-1 and TRBJ1-1, with no clear D. CDR1 and CDR2 from the germline V gene are SQVTM and ANQGSEA. With 4 bases removed from V and 0 bases from J, the gap between germline ends came to 9 bases. The CDR3 runs to 13 residues. CDR3 amino acids: CSVALLMNTEAFF. For the CDR3, the DNA is TGCAGCGTTGCTCTACTCATGAACACTGAAGCTTTCTTT.

The chain uses TRBV9 and TRBJ1-3; D gene ambiguous. V lost 0 bases, J lost 2 bases, and 9 bases lay in between. The germline CDR1 and CDR2 sequences are SGDLS and YYNGEE. This CDR3 contains 15 residues. The CDR3: CASSVEEGAGNTIYF. The DNA of the CDR3 is TGTGCCAGCAGCGTAGAGGAGGGAGCTGGAAACACCATATATTTT.

This clone has just a few counts. This chain uses TRBV27 with TRBJ2-7; 9 bases line up with TRBD1. V dropped 5 bases and J dropped 12; count of bases not matched to a gene: 5. The CDR3 extends over 11 amino acids. The germline gives CDR1 MNHEY, CDR2 SMNVEV (reference sequence). CDR3 nucleotide sequence: TGTGCCAGCAGTCCCGGGGACAGGGTGTACTTC. Translation: CASSPGDRVYF.

A single count supports this clone. The chain's CDR3 is CASSPSGRGTDTQYF. DNA for the CDR3: TGCGCCAGCAGCCCAAGCGGGAGGGGCACAGATACGCAGTATTTT. The V gene is TRBV5-1, the J gene TRBJ2-3; 10 positions match TRBD2. The trim removed 4 bases at V and 1 base at J, leaving 3 bases unmatched. The CDR3 runs 15 residues. Germline CDR1 SGHRS, CDR2 YFSETQ. Filled out from reference TRBV5-1 and TRBJ2-3, the complete variable domain reads KAGVTQTPRYLIKTRGQQVTLSCSPISGHRSVSWYQQTPGQGLQFLFEYFSETQRNKGNFPGRFSGRQFSNSRSEMNVSTLELGDSALYLCASSPSGRGTDTQYFGPGTRLTVL.

CDR3 amino acids: CASSFADVGGTDTQYF. The CDR3 coding sequence is TGTGCCAGCAGCTTCGCCGACGTAGGAGGCACAGATACGCAGTATTTT. This chain connects TRBV7-6 to TRBJ2-3; D uncertain. The CDR3 extends over 16 amino acids. Germline V gene sequence: CDR1 SGHVS, CDR2 FNYEAQ. V gave up 3 bases and J gave up 1 base, with 14 bases separating them.

This clone was counted a few times. V usage is TRBV21-1 and J usage is TRBJ2-4; the table's D call TRBD1 went unverified against the DNA. TRBV21-1 is a pseudogene. CDR3 length: 17 amino acids. In DNA form, the CDR3 reads TGTGCCAGCAGCAAATGTGGTCAGGGGGCGGCCAAAAACATTCAGTACTTC. It yields the protein CASSKCGQGAAKNIQYF.

A few counts support this clone. The chain combines TRBV6-4 with TRBJ1-5, with D possibly matching TRBD1 (6 bases). Per germline, CDR1 MRHNA and CDR2 SNTAGT. CDR3 length equals 20 residues. Trimming shortened V by 4 bases and J by 2 bases, and 27 bases separated the two germline ends. The CDR3 nucleotides read TGTGCCAGCAGTGTGGACCAGGAGGACAGCCAACCTGGGGGCAATCAGCCCCAGCATTTT. Encoded protein: CASSVDQEDSQPGGNQPQHF.